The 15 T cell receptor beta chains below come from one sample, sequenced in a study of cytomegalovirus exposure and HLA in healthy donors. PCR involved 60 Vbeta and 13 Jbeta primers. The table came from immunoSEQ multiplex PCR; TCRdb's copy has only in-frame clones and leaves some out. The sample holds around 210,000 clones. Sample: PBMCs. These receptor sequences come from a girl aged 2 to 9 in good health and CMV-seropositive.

The CDR3 reads CASSLGLLNYEQYF. The DNA for the CDR3 is TGTGCCAGCAGCCTGGGACTTCTCAACTACGAGCAGTACTTC. The chain links TRBV5-4 to TRBJ2-7; weak D call: TRBD2 (6 bases). In germline, CDR1 is SGHNT, CDR2 YYREEE (reference sequence). The ends were cut back, 4 bases at V and 3 bases at J, with 14 bases in the middle. This CDR3 contains 14 residues.

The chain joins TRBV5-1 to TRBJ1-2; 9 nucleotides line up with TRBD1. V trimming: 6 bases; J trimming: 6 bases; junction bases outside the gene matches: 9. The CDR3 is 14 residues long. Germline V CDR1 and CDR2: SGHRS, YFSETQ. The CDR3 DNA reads TGCGCCAGCACGCGGGGACAGGGCGGAGATGGCTACACCTTC. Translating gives CASTRGQGGDGYTF.

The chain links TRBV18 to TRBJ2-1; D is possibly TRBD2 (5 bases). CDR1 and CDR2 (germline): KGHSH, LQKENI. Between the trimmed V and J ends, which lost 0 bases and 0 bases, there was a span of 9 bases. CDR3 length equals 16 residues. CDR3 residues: CASSPPRGSSYNEQFF. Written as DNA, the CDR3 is TGTGCCAGCTCACCACCTAGAGGGAGCTCCTACAATGAGCAGTTCTTC.

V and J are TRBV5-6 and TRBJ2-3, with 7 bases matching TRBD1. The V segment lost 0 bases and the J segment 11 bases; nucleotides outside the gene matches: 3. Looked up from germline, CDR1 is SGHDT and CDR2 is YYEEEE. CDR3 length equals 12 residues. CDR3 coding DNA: TGTGCCAGCAGCTTGGAGGACAGGAGGCAGTATTTT. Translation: CASSLEDRRQYF.

CDR3 in amino acids: CASTLGGRVVRQPQHF. For the CDR3, the DNA is TGTGCCAGCACCCTCGGAGGGAGAGTCGTGCGTCAGCCCCAGCATTTT. The rearrangement joins TRBV6-6 to TRBJ1-5; D gene ambiguous. Germline CDR1 MNHNY, CDR2 SVGAGI (reference sequence). The germline V and J ends were trimmed by 7 bases and 6 bases, with 22 bases remaining between them. CDR3 length: 16 residues.

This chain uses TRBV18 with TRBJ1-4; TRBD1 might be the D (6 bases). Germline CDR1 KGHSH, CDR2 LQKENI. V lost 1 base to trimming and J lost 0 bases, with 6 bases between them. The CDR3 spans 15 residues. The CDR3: CASSPQGATNEKLFF. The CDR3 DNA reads TGTGCCAGCTCACCACAGGGGGCAACTAATGAAAAACTGTTTTTT.

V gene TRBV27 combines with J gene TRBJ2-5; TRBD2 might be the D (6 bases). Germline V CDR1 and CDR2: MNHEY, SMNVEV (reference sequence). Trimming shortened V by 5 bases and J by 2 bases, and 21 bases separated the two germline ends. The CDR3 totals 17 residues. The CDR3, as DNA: TGTGCCAGCAGTCCCTACCGGGACTCTAAAACTCAAGAGACCCAGTACTTC. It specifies CASSPYRDSKTQETQYF.

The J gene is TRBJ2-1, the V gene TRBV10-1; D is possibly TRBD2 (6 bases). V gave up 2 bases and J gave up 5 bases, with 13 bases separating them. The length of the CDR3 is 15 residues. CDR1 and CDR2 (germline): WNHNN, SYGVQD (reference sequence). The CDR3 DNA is TGCGCCAGCAGTGAGGTCCGGGGGTCGAACAATGAGCAGTTCTTC. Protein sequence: CASSEVRGSNNEQFF.

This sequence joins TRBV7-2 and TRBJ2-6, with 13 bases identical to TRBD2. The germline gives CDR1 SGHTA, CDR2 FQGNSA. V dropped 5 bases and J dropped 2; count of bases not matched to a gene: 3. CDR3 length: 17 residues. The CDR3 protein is CASSILAGGPGANVLTF. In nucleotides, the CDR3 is TGTGCCAGCAGCATACTAGCGGGAGGGCCTGGGGCCAACGTCCTGACTTTC.

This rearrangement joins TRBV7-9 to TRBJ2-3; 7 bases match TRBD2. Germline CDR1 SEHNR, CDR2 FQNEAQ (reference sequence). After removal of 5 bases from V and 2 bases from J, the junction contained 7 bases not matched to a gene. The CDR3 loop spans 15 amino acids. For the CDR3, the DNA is TGTGCCAGCAGCACCACTAGCGCCTTCACAGATACGCAGTATTTT. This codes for CASSTTSAFTDTQYF.

The CDR3 nucleotides are TGTGCCGGGGGTCAGGGGAACGGGGAGCTGTTTTTT. Its translation: CAGGQGNGELFF. The rearrangement uses TRBV30 and TRBJ2-2, with D perhaps TRBD1 (6 bases). The CDR3 sequence is 12 residues long. Trimming shortened V by 8 bases and J by 7 bases, and 14 bases separated the two germline ends. Germline V lookup: CDR1 GTSNPN, CDR2 SVGIG (reference sequence).

The CDR3 reads CASSLGGTSEQYF. The CDR3 region has the DNA TGTGCCAGCAGCTTGGGGGGGACTAGCGAGCAGTACTTC. The chain employs TRBV5-6 and TRBJ2-7, with TRBD2 matching over 8 bases. Germline V gene data show CDR1 as SGHDT and CDR2 as YYEEEE. V shed 0 bases, J shed 6 bases, and the junction held 2 bases outside the gene matches. CDR3 length equals 13 residues.

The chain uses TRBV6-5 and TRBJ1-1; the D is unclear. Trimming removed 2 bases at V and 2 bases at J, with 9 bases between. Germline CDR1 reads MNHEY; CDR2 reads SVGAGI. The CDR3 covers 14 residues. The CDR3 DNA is TGTGCCAGCAGTTACCGGCAGGATAACACTGAAGCTTTCTTT. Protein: CASSYRQDNTEAFF.

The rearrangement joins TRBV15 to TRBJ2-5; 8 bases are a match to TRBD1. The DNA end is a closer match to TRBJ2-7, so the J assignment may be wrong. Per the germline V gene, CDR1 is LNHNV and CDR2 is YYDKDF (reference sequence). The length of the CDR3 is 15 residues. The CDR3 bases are TGTGCCACCAGCAGGGACCAGGGGGCGAGCTACGAGCAGTACTTC. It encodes CATSRDQGASYEQYF.

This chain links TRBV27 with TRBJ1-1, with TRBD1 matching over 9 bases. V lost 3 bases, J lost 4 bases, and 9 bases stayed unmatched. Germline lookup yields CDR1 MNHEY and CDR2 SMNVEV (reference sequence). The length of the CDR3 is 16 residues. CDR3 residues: CASSFFTGGMSTEAFF. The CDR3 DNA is TGTGCCAGCAGTTTTTTTACAGGGGGCATGAGCACTGAAGCTTTCTTT.